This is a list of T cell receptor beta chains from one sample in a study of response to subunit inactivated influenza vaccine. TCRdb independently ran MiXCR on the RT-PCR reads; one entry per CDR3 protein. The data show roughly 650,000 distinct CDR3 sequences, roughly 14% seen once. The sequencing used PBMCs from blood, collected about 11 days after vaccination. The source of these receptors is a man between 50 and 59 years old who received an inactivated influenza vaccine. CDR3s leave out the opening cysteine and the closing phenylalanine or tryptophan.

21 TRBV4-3 ASSQHPQSGDRVWSSYNSPLH
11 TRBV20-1 SASHGGKTEAF
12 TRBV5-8 ASNPSGGSYEQY
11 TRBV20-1 SARQSSYNEQF
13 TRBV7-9 ASSSDSSPANTQY
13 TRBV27 ASSAGTSGRYEQY
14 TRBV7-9 ASSLVDPLSSYEQY
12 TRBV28 ASSVRRENQPQH
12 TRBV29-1 SAGKTVSSYEQY
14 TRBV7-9 ASSITVASGSHEQF
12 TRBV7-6 ASSTGLPAGELF
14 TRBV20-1 SARGGQVTSTYEQY
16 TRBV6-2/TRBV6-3 ASSYSRNRGFSYNEQF
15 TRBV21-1 ASSKSLVPGGYNEQF
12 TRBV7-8 ASSSRDGETEAF
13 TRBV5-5 ASSGMGTVAHEQF
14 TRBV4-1 ASSQDPAGEWGKLF
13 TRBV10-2 ASSDGVTRNTEAF
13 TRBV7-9 ASSAQGQRNEKLF
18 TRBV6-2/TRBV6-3 ASSYSIWPGDNSGANVLT
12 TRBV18 ASSPTRAGNTIY
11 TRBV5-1 ASTDRNTGELF
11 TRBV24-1 ATSGGLSYEQY
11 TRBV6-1 ASRLTGQETQY
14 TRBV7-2 ASSLQGVLGKPEAF
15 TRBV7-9 ASSPLSGRALGETQY
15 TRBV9 ASSPRIAGGTGDTQY
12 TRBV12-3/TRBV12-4 ASSWTSGQETQY
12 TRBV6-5 ASSYPSGSNEQF
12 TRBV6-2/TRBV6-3 ASSLTQVRTEAF
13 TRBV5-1 ASSLATGWTEKLF